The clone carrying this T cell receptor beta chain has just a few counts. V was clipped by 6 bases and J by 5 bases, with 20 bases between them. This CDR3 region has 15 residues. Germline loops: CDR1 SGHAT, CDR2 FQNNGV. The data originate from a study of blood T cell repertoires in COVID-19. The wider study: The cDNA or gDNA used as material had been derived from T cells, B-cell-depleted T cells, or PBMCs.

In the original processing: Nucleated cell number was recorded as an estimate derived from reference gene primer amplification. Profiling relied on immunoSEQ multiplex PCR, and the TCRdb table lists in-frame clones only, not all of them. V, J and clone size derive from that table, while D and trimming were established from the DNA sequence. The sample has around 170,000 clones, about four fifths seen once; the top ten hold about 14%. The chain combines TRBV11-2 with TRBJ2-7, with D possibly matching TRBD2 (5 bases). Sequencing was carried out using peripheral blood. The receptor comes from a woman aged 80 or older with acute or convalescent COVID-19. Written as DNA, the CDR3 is TGTGCCAGCAGACCCACGAGGGCCGCCCTCCACGAGCAGTACTTC. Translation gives CASRPTRAALHEQYF. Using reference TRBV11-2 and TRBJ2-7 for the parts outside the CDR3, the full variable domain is EAGVAQSPRYKIIEKRQSVAFWCNPISGHATLYWYQQILGQGPKLLIQFQNNGVVDDSQLPKDRFSAERLKGVDSTLKIQPAKLEDSAVYLCASRPTRAALHEQYFGPGTRLTVT.